This TCR beta chain was sequenced in a study of T-cell memory formation after mild COVID-19. Whole-study findings and limits: The appearance of some responding clones in pre-infection memory suggested that cross-reactive memory joined. CD4+ clones that contracted lay mainly in CM and EM; CD8+ ones lay in EMRA. Clones shrinking from day 15 to 85 showed even CD4/CD8 mixes; later expanders tilted CD4+.

There are a few counts of this clonotype. Its antigen remains unidentified. The germline V gene has CDR1 SGHTA and CDR2 FQGTGA. This CDR3 has 15 residues. The V and J ends lost 1 base and 4 bases respectively, with 10 bases between them. With constant-segment primers, 5'RACE yielded cDNA libraries of TCR alpha and TCR beta that carried sample barcodes and UMIs. TCRdb called the 5' RACE reads again in MiXCR, with one record for every CDR3 protein. The sample carries about 260,000 distinct CDR3 sequences, over 15% recorded once. The chain couples TRBV7-3 to TRBJ2-2, with TRBD1 as a possible D gene (5 bases). Material for sequencing was PBMCs or a T cell subset sorted from them (not recorded which). The sequence derives from a man younger than 35 who had mild COVID-19 (a few samples of this study predate the infection). Cell type and time point are not known. In nucleotides, the CDR3 is TGTGCCAGCAGCTTAAGTAGGCAGGGCACCGGGGAGCTGTTTTTT. It encodes CASSLSRQGTGELFF.